This T cell receptor beta chain came from a study of cytomegalovirus exposure and HLA in healthy donors. About the research overall: Early released data had around 89 million unique TCRs, all coming from HLA-typed donors. Regarding the study as a whole: Later on, analysis showed that most CMV-associated TCR beta chains appeared to be HLA-restricted.

60 Vbeta and 13 Jbeta primers were used in PCR. Repertoires were generated with immunoSEQ multiplex PCR, while TCRdb's copy carries only in-frame clones and drops some. The sample consists of fewer than 200,000 clones, about 82% of them appearing once. With V trimmed by 4 bases and J by 6 bases, 3 bases remained unmatched. This CDR3 is built from 13 residues. CDR1 is KGHSH, CDR2 LQKENI, per germline. As to this clone: Its target is unknown.

The chain carries TRBV18 and TRBJ2-1, with TRBD2 matching 7 bases. The receptor's source is a woman aged 18-29 years in good health and CMV-seronegative. Sequencing used PBMCs. CDR3 DNA: TGTGCCAGCTCACGCAGGGAGGGCAATGAGCAGTTCTTC. Its protein is CASSRREGNEQFF.